The 16 T cell receptor beta chains listed next were all sequenced from one sample in a study of CD8 T cells in ankylosing spondylitis. Study results and limitations: One TCR beta motif, made up of about 8 highly homologous variants, appeared characteristic of ankylosing spondylitis blood.

Their cognate antigens are unknown. TCRdb processed the 5' RACE reads anew with MiXCR; each CDR3 protein has one entry. The table lists 750,000 to 850,000 distinct CDR3 sequences, around 11% of them singletons. Sequences were obtained from blood, either unsorted or a sorted T cell fraction (not recorded which). The source of these receptors is a male donor with ankylosing spondylitis.

The chain joins TRBV3-1 to TRBJ2-3; 7 nucleotides line up with TRBD2. This CDR3 has 14 amino acids. Germline V gene lookup returns CDR1 LGHDT and CDR2 YNNKEL (reference sequence). V trimming: 5 bases; J trimming: 6 bases; junction bases outside the gene matches: 8. CDR3 in amino acids: CASSISSGRDTQYF. CDR3 nucleotide sequence: TGTGCCAGCAGCATTTCTAGCGGCAGGGATACGCAGTATTTT.

The chain is built from TRBV10-3 and TRBJ1-1, with D unresolved. Trimming cost V 6 bases and J 1 base, with 9 bases left between them. The germline gives CDR1 ENHRY, CDR2 SYGVKD. CDR3 length: 13 residues. The chain's CDR3 is CAISNSENTEAFF. The CDR3 DNA follows: TGTGCCATCAGCAACAGCGAGAACACTGAAGCTTTCTTT.

The rearrangement links TRBV9 to TRBJ1-1; the D gene is possibly TRBD1 (5 bases). The V and J ends lost 1 base and 3 bases respectively, with 7 bases between them. This CDR3 spans 13 amino acids. Per germline, CDR1 SGDLS and CDR2 YYNGEE. The CDR3 DNA reads as TGTGCCAGCAGCGTAACGGGGCACACTGAAGCTTTCTTT. This sequence encodes CASSVTGHTEAFF. Combining the CDR3 with reference TRBV9 and TRBJ1-1 gives the whole variable domain DSGVTQTPKHLITATGQRVTLRCSPRSGDLSVYWYQQSLDQGLQFLIQYYNGEERAKGNILERFSAQQFPDLHSELNLSSLELGDSALYFCASSVTGHTEAFFGQGTRLTVV.

This clonotype has a handful of counts. This chain joins TRBV7-2 and TRBJ1-1; D remains ambiguous. Trimming cost V 4 bases and J 2 bases, with 5 bases left between them. There are 12 residues in the CDR3. Germline V lookup: CDR1 SGHTA, CDR2 FQGNSA. This CDR3 reads CASSSYNTEAFF. CDR3 DNA sequence: TGTGCCAGCAGCTCGTATAACACTGAAGCTTTCTTT. Looking up the rest from reference TRBV7-2 and TRBJ1-1 gives the full variable domain: GAGVSQSPSNKVTEKGKDVELRCDPISGHTALYWYRQSLGQGLEFLIYFQGNSAPDKSGLPSDRFSAERTGGSVSTLTIQRTQQEDSAVYLCASSSYNTEAFFGQGTRLTVV.

In its sample, this clonotype was seen a few times. The chain carries TRBV5-6 and TRBJ1-1, with 12 bases aligning to TRBD1. V dropped 4 bases and J dropped 1; count of bases not matched to a gene: 5. The germline CDR1 and CDR2 sequences are SGHDT and YYEEEE. The CDR3 runs to 16 residues. Written as DNA, the CDR3 is TGTGCCAGCAGCAGGGACAGGGGGCGGTCGAACACTGAAGCTTTCTTT. Translating it yields CASSRDRGRSNTEAFF.

The chain uses TRBV12-3 or TRBV12-4 and TRBJ2-1; unclear D gene. V lost 1 base and J lost 3, with 10 bases in between. CDR3 length: 15 residues. The CDR3: CASSLGASIYNEQFF. The CDR3 DNA reads as TGTGCCAGCAGTTTAGGAGCCTCAATCTACAATGAGCAGTTCTTC.

The rearrangement uses TRBV5-1 and TRBJ1-2; 7 nucleotides align to TRBD1. Germline loops: CDR1 SGHRS, CDR2 YFSETQ. The CDR3 is 15 amino acids. After removal of 2 bases from V and 3 bases from J, the junction contained 7 bases not matched to a gene. The CDR3 nucleotides are TGCGCCAGCAGCTTAACGACAGGGATGGACTATGGCTACACCTTC. Amino acids: CASSLTTGMDYGYTF. Supplemented by reference TRBV5-1 and TRBJ1-2, the full variable domain reads KAGVTQTPRYLIKTRGQQVTLSCSPISGHRSVSWYQQTPGQGLQFLFEYFSETQRNKGNFPGRFSGRQFSNSRSEMNVSTLELGDSALYLCASSLTTGMDYGYTFGSGTRLTVV.

The rearrangement joins TRBV11-2 to TRBJ2-7, with TRBD2 identical over 14 bases. This CDR3 region has 21 residues. The ends lost 1 base at V and 0 bases at J; junction bases unmatched: 14. Germline values: CDR1 SGHAT, CDR2 FQNNGV. The CDR3 here is CASSLVPLGLAGARPSYEQYF. The CDR3 coding sequence is TGTGCCAGCAGCTTAGTCCCCCTGGGACTAGCGGGGGCCAGACCCTCCTACGAGCAGTACTTC.

In its sample, this clonotype was seen many times. The CDR3 bases are TGCAGTGCTAGATATGGATTCGCCTACGAGCAGTACTTC. This gives the protein CSARYGFAYEQYF. The rearrangement uses TRBV20-1 and TRBJ2-7; D ambiguous. Germline V gives CDR1 DFQATT, CDR2 SNEGSKA (reference sequence). CDR3 length: 13 residues. The ends were cut back, 2 bases at V and 2 bases at J, with 10 bases in the middle.

This chain connects TRBV28 to TRBJ2-2; no clear D. CDR3 length equals 14 residues. V was cut by 3 bases and J by 2 bases, with 7 bases left in between. CDR1 and CDR2 (germline): MDHEN, SYDVKM. The CDR3 here is CASSFSVNTGELFF. The CDR3 DNA sequence: TGTGCCAGCAGTTTCTCAGTTAACACCGGGGAGCTGTTTTTT.

This clonotype was recorded many times. The CDR3 here is CASSLGGIETQYF. The CDR3 coding sequence is TGTGCCAGCAGCTTGGGCGGAATAGAGACCCAGTACTTC. The chain combines TRBV7-2 with TRBJ2-5; D remains ambiguous. V lost 3 bases and J 4 bases, leaving 9 bases between the germline ends. This CDR3 region has 13 residues. CDR1 is SGHTA and CDR2 is FQGNSA in the germline V gene.

The DNA of the CDR3 is TGCAGTGCTAGATTACGGGGAATCGGGCCCCAGCATTTT. Amino acid sequence: CSARLRGIGPQHF. The V call is TRBV20-1, the J call TRBJ1-5; D not certain. Between the trimmed V and J ends, which lost 2 bases and 9 bases, there was a span of 14 bases. The germline CDR1 and CDR2 sequences are DFQATT and SNEGSKA (reference sequence). The CDR3 totals 13 residues.

As for this clonotype: An end of the junction does not agree with germline; a read error may underlie this. The V call is TRBV7-7, the J call TRBJ2-1; perhaps D is TRBD1 or TRBD2 (6 bases each). This CDR3 comprises 15 residues. Germline CDR1 and CDR2: SSHAT and FNYEAQ (reference sequence). CDR3 residues: CASSRGRSPYNEQFF. The CDR3, as DNA: TGTGCTAGCAGCCGGGGGCGATCCCCCTACAATGAGCAGTTCTTC.

This clonotype was seen more than once but under ten times. The genes are TRBV12-3 or TRBV12-4 and TRBJ1-5; tentative D call: TRBD1 (6 bases). Trimming stripped 2 bases from V and 11 bases from J, with 13 bases between. This CDR3 has 13 amino acids. The chain's CDR3 is CASSLQGRVAQHF. CDR3 nucleotide sequence: TGTGCCAGCAGTTTACAGGGGCGGGTAGCCCAGCATTTT.

V and J are TRBV3-1 and TRBJ2-2, with a tentative D call TRBD2 (5 bases). Per the germline V gene, CDR1 is LGHDT and CDR2 is YNNKEL (reference sequence). The CDR3 is 13 amino acids. Trimming removed 3 bases from V and 6 bases from J, with 8 bases in between. This CDR3 reads CASSQDWAGELFF. The CDR3 DNA is TGTGCCAGCAGCCAGGACTGGGCCGGGGAGCTGTTTTTT.

The chain links TRBV4-3 to TRBJ2-7; tentative D call: TRBD2 (6 bases). V was clipped by 3 bases and J by 4 bases, with 16 bases between them. In germline, CDR1 is LGHNA, CDR2 YSLEER. The CDR3 sequence is 15 residues long. In DNA, the CDR3 is TGCGCCAGCAGCCACCAAGACGCCGCGGGGTACGAGCAGTACTTC. It is translated as CASSHQDAAGYEQYF.